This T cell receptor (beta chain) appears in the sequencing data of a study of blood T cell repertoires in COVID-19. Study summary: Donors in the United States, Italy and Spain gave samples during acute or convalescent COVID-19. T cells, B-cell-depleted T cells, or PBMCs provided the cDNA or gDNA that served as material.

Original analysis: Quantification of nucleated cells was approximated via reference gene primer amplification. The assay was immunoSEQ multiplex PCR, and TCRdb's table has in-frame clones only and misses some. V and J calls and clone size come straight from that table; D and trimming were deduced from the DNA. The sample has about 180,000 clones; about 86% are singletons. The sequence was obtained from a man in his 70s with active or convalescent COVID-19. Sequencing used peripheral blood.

This CDR3 is CAIRPGHLNTEAFF. The CDR3 nucleotides are TGTGCCATCAGACCGGGACACCTGAACACTGAAGCTTTCTTT. The gene calls are TRBV10-3 and TRBJ1-1; a possible D gene is TRBD1 (6 bases). The germline V gene encodes CDR1 ENHRY and CDR2 SYGVKD. This CDR3 is built from 14 residues. Trimming pared 6 bases from V and 0 bases from J, leaving 11 bases between.